The rows below give T cell receptor beta chains drawn from one sample of a study of T cell repertoires in aging, cancer and after chemotherapy. TCRdb redid the calling of the multiplex PCR reads with MiXCR, one entry per CDR3 protein. The table lists over 6,500 distinct CDR3 sequences, around 50% of them singletons. The sequenced sample was blood. The receptors come from a human donor with a solid tumor. The CDR3 runs from the conserved cysteine through the conserved F or W. A D gene is named only where the DNA matches it firmly. Where a row states a size, it is once, few, many or the class of an expanded clone; other rows omit it.

J gene	D gene	clone size	V gene	CDR3 protein	CDR3 DNA
TRBJ2-7	TRBD1	-	TRBV28	CASSLRTGGGEQYF	TGTGCCAGCAGTTTAAGGACAGGGGGTGGCGAGCAGTACTTC
TRBJ1-4	-	-	TRBV6-5	CASGTRNEKLFF	TGTGCCAGCGGGACACGCAATGAAAAACTGTTTTTT
TRBJ2-6	-	-	TRBV18	CASSEQGPGANVLTF	TGTGCCAGCTCAGAACAGGGCCCTGGGGCCAACGTCCTGACTTTC
TRBJ2-3	-	once	TRBV30	CAWKRQFLTDTQYF	TGTGCCTGGAAACGACAGTTCCTGACAGATACGCAGTATTTT
TRBJ2-1	TRBD2	few	TRBV10-3	CAIRGLADNEQFF	TGTGCCATCCGGGGACTAGCGGACAATGAGCAGTTCTTC
TRBJ2-7	-	-	TRBV27	CASSPSDRGLATYEQYF	TGTGCCAGCAGTCCATCGGACAGGGGACTAGCAACCTACGAGCAGTACTTC
TRBJ2-5	-	once	TRBV5-1	CASSPGLVGFGETQYF	TGCGCCAGCAGTCCGGGGCTAGTCGGCTTCGGGGAGACCCAGTACTTC
TRBJ1-5	-	-	TRBV12-3/TRBV12-4	CATAVGNQPQHF	TGTGCCACCGCGGTGGGCAATCAGCCCCAGCATTTT
TRBJ1-1	TRBD1	few	TRBV5-4	CASTGQGLEAFF	TGTGCCAGCACGGGACAGGGGCTTGAAGCTTTCTTT
TRBJ1-3	-	-	TRBV7-4	CASSPSGIENTIYF	TGTGCCAGCAGCCCCTCAGGGATTGAAAACACCATATATTTT
TRBJ2-1	-	-	TRBV9	CASSVQGGPYNEQFF	TGTGCCAGCAGCGTCCAGGGCGGGCCCTACAATGAGCAGTTCTTC
TRBJ1-1	-	-	TRBV5-4	CASSLPGTEAFF	TGTGCCAGCAGCCTCCCGGGCACTGAAGCTTTCTTT
TRBJ2-7	-	few	TRBV30	CAWSTSPYEQYF	TGTGCCTGGAGTACGTCCCCCTACGAGCAGTACTTC
TRBJ2-7	TRBD2	once	TRBV10-3	CAISDEREPHQYF	TGTGCCATCAGTGATGAGCGGGAGCCTCATCAGTACTTC
TRBJ2-7	TRBD2	few	TRBV27	CASSFLASGVEQYF	TGTGCCAGCAGTTTCCTGGCTAGCGGGGTGGAGCAGTACTTC
TRBJ2-7	-	few	TRBV6-1	CASRALRDSYEQYF	TGTGCCAGCAGGGCTCTCCGGGATTCCTACGAGCAGTACTTC
TRBJ2-7	TRBD2	-	TRBV28	CASSPYPRGPSGNYEQYF	TGTGCCAGCAGCCCCTATCCGAGGGGACCTAGCGGCAACTACGAGCAGTACTTC
TRBJ1-2	TRBD1	few	TRBV20-1	CSARTTGGGGYTF	TGCAGTGCTCGGACTACAGGGGGCGGTGGCTACACCTTC
TRBJ2-7	TRBD1	-	TRBV20-1	CSAGLPGQATYEQYF	TGCAGTGCTGGACTCCCGGGACAGGCCACCTACGAGCAGTACTTC
TRBJ2-7	-	-	TRBV19	CASSIELALEQYF	TGTGCCAGTAGTATAGAACTAGCTCTCGAGCAGTACTTC
TRBJ2-2	-	-	TRBV28	CASSVIDTGELFF	TGTGCCAGCAGCGTCATAGACACCGGGGAGCTGTTTTTT
TRBJ2-5	-	once	TRBV19	CASSIAGDQETQYF	TGTGCCAGTAGTATAGCGGGGGATCAAGAGACCCAGTACTTC
TRBJ2-7	TRBD2	-	TRBV20-1	CSATQARLAGGREQYF	TGCAGTGCAACCCAGGCTCGACTAGCGGGAGGGCGGGAGCAGTACTTC
TRBJ1-3	TRBD1	few	TRBV5-4	CASSRGQGSGNTIYF	TGTGCCAGCAGCAGGGGACAGGGCTCTGGAAACACCATATATTTT
TRBJ1-4	-	-	TRBV19	CASSTDPVLNEKLFF	TGTGCCAGTAGTACAGACCCGGTACTCAATGAAAAACTGTTTTTT
TRBJ2-7	-	-	TRBV12-3/TRBV12-4	CASSLSLYEQYF	TGTGCCAGCAGTTTAAGCCTCTACGAGCAGTACTTC
TRBJ1-6	TRBD1	-	TRBV20-1	CSARDLGTAPISPLHF	TGCAGTGCTAGAGATCTCGGGACAGCTCCTATATCACCCCTCCACTTT
TRBJ2-1	-	-	TRBV20-1	CSKRWGLDHEQFF	TGCAGTAAAAGGTGGGGGCTAGACCATGAGCAGTTCTTC
TRBJ1-1	-	-	TRBV14	CASSQAVVGGAFF	TGTGCCAGCAGCCAAGCGGTGGTGGGGGGGGCTTTCTTT
TRBJ2-5	-	-	TRBV15	CATSRDMSGRETQYF	TGTGCCACCAGCAGAGATATGTCCGGGCGGGAGACCCAGTACTTC
TRBJ1-2	-	-	TRBV20-1	CSARDREDYGYTF	TGCAGTGCTAGAGATCGGGAGGACTATGGCTACACCTTC
TRBJ2-7	TRBD1	few	TRBV5-5	CATRRGPETRNEQYF	TGTGCTACGAGAAGGGGGCCAGAGACAAGGAACGAGCAGTACTTC
TRBJ1-5	-	-	TRBV5-1	CASSLVGDQPQHF	TGCGCCAGCAGCTTGGTGGGAGATCAGCCCCAGCATTTT
TRBJ2-1	TRBD2	few	TRBV29-1	CSASGNYNEQFF	TGCAGCGCTAGCGGGAACTACAATGAGCAGTTCTTC
TRBJ2-7	TRBD1	-	TRBV24-1	CATSLGQGYEQYF	TGTGCCACCTCTTTAGGACAGGGCTACGAGCAGTACTTC
TRBJ1-4	TRBD1	few	TRBV28	CASSRQGLGELFF	TGTGCCAGCAGCCGACAGGGGCTGGGAGAACTGTTTTTT
TRBJ1-1	-	-	TRBV5-1	CASSLGRQNTEAFF	TGCGCCAGCAGCTTAGGCAGACAGAACACTGAAGCTTTCTTT
TRBJ1-1	-	-	TRBV10-2	CASSDTRIAEAFF	TGCGCCAGCAGTGATACGAGAATTGCTGAAGCTTTCTTT